This T cell receptor (beta chain) was recorded in a study of T-cell reconstitution after alpha-beta-depleted transplantation in children listed by TCRdb under 2016. Context from the whole study: T-cell immune reconstitution after TCRalphabeta/CD19-depleted allogeneic hematopoietic cell transplantation in children was quantitatively tracked in the study by means of TCR repertoire profiling. Overall study outcomes, separate from this receptor: Over the following months the frequencies of hyperexpanded clones went down, and after one year T-cell counts and TCRbeta diversity were mostly credited to newly produced T cells. About two months after transplant, the apparently early recovery of alphabetaT-cell counts reportedly depended on just several hundred clones that had expanded rapidly and came from non-depleted graft cells. In some patients, the high TCRbeta diversity seen at day 60 was put down to recipient T cells and intrathymic progenitors that had survived conditioning.

The junction shows trimming of 5 bases on V and 2 bases on J, and the gene matches do not reach 14 bases of it. The germline V gene encodes CDR1 LNHNV and CDR2 YYDKDF (reference sequence). Measured from the cysteine to the phenylalanine, the CDR3 is 18 residues long. Only the CDR3 region is kept as DNA, spanning 54 bases read in frame from base 1. This clonotype was counted a few times. The antigen it recognizes is unknown. Base-call qualities are not available, and no considerably larger clone is one nucleotide away. The treatment or condition label, read with the paper, signifies: allogeneic hematopoietic cell transplantation with graft depleted of TCRalphabeta T cells and CD19 B cells. The transplant recipients were children given TCRalphabeta/CD19-depleted allogeneic hematopoietic cell grafts. Library preparation used PCR. Sequencing took place on an Illumina HiSeq 2500. TCR library preparation used molecular barcoding, with unique molecular identifiers applied to normalize quantification of the TCRbeta repertoire. The public reads were reanalyzed by TCRdb: fastp trimming at Q25, MiXCR alignment, in-frame beta chains only. Each record represents a unique CDR3 protein, reported with the most common genes and DNA among its rows. The sample has 500,000 to 650,000 distinct CDR3 sequences on record, about 10% of them singletons. The ten largest make up roughly 15% of the sample.

The receptor's source is a female patient between 2 and 10 years old who had a stem cell transplant for aplastic anemia, so the T cells may come from the graft donor. Specimen: PBMCs, mostly from graft donor cells, collected 180 days after TCRalphabeta/CD19-depleted stem cell transplant. The chain joins TRBV15 to TRBJ2-3; 9 junctional bases match TRBD2. The CDR3 in this case is CATSQIASGTGYTDTQYF. The DNA sequence is given as TGTGCCACCAGCCAGATTGCTAGCGGGACGGGCTACACAGATACGCAGTATTTT.